This TCR beta chain was sequenced for a study of shared T cell receptors in the human thymus. Germline trimming cut 5 bases from V and 4 bases from J; bases unmatched to any gene: 8. Germline V gene data show CDR1 as LNHDA and CDR2 as SQIVND (reference sequence). The CDR3 has 15 residues. The protocol was immunoSEQ multiplex PCR, while the TCRdb copy is restricted to in-frame clones and leaves out a portion. The table has over 450,000 clones, around three quarters seen once. The same data also contributed to another study, on human thymus T cells. This second study says: Thymus tissue was removed during corrective cardiac surgery.

This clonotype was sampled from a boy younger than two with a congenital heart defect. This chain links TRBV19 with TRBJ2-7, with 10 bases fitting TRBD1. Sequenced: thymocytes. The CDR3 DNA sequence: TGTGCCAGTAGTCCGGCCGACAGGGGGCCGTACGAGCAGTACTTC. This gives the protein CASSPADRGPYEQYF.